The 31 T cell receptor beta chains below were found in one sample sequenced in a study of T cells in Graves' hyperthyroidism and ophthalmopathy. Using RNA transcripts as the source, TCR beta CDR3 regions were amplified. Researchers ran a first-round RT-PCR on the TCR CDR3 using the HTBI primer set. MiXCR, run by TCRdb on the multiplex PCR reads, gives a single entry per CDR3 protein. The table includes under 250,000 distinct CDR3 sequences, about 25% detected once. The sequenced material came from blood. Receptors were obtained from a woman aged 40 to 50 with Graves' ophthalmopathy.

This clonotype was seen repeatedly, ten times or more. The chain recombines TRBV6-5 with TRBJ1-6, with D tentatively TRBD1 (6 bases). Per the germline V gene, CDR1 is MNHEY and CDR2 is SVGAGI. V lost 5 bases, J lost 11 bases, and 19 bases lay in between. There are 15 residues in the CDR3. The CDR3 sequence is CASSLGTLDRAPLHF. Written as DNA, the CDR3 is TGTGCCAGCAGTCTCGGGACACTCGACCGGGCACCCCTCCACTTT.

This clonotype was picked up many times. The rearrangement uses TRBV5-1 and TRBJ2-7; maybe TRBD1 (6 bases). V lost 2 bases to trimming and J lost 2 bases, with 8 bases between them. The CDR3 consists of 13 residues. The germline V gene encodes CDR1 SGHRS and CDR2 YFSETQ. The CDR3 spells CASSLQGTYEQYF. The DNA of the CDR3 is TGCGCCAGCAGCTTACAGGGAACCTACGAGCAGTACTTC.

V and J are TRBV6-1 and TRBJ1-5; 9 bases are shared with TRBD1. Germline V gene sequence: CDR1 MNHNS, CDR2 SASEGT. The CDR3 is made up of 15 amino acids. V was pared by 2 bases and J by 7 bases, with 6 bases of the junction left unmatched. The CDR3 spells CASSEPAGTGQPQHF. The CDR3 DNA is TGTGCCAGCAGTGAACCAGCAGGGACAGGGCAGCCCCAGCATTTT.

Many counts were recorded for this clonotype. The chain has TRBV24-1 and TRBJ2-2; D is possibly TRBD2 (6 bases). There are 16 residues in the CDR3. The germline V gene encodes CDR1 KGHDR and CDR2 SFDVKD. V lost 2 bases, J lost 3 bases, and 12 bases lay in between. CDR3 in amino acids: CATSDWSQRDTGELFF. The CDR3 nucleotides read TGTGCCACCAGTGATTGGAGCCAGCGGGACACCGGGGAGCTGTTTTTT.

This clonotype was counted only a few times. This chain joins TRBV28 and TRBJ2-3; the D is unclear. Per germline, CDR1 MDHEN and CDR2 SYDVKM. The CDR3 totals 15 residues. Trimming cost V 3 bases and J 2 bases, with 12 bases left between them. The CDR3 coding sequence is TGTGCCAGCAGTTTCGGATTCGGTGTCACAGATACGCAGTATTTT. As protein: CASSFGFGVTDTQYF. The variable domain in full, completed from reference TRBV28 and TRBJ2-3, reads DVKVTQSSRYLVKRTGEKVFLECVQDMDHENMFWYRQDPGLGLRLIYFSYDVKMKEKGDIPEGYSVSREKKERFSLILESASTNQTSMYLCASSFGFGVTDTQYFGPGTRLTVL.

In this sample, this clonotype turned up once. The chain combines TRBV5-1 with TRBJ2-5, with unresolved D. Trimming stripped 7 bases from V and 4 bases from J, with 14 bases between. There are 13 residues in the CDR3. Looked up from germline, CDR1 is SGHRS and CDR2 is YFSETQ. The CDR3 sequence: CASAKLVGETQYF. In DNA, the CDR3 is TGCGCCAGCGCAAAACTTGTCGGAGAGACCCAGTACTTC.

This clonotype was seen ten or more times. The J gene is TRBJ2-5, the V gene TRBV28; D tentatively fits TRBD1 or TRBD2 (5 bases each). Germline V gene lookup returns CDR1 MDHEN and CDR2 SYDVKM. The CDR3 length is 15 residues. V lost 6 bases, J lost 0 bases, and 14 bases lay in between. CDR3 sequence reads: CASSRLGGDQETQYF. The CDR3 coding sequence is TGTGCCAGCAGCCGCCTTGGGGGTGACCAAGAGACCCAGTACTTC.

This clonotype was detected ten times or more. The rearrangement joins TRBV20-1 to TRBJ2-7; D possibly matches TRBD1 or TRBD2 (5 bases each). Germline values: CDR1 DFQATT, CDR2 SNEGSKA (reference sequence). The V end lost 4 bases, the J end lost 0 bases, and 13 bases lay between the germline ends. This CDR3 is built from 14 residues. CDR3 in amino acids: CSATGTLISYEQYF. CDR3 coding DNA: TGCAGTGCTACCGGGACCCTGATCTCCTACGAGCAGTACTTC.

CDR3 sequence reads: CSARRGEVNTEAFF. The DNA of the CDR3 is TGCAGTGCTAGACGCGGGGAGGTGAACACTGAAGCTTTCTTT. The chain couples TRBV20-1 to TRBJ1-1; D gene ambiguous. Germline CDR1 DFQATT, CDR2 SNEGSKA (reference sequence). The CDR3 runs to 14 residues. The V end lost 2 bases, the J end lost 0 bases, and 10 bases lay between the germline ends.

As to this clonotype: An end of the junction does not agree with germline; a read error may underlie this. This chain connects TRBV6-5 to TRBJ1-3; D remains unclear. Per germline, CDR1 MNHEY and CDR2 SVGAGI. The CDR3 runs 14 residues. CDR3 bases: TGTGCCAGCAGTTACGCGACGGCTGGAAACACCATATCTTTT. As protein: CASSYATAGNTISF.

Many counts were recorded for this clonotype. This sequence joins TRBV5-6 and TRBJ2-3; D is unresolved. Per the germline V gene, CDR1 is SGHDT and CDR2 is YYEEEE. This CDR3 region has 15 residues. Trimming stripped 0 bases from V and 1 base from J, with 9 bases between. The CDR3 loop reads CASSLGLSGTDTQYF. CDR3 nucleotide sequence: TGTGCCAGCAGCTTGGGTTTGTCTGGCACAGATACGCAGTATTTT.

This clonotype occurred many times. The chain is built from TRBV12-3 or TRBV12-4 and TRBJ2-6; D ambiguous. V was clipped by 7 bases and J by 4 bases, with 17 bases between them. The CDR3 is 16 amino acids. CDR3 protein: CASKPGPSPGANVLTF. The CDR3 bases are TGTGCCAGCAAGCCCGGGCCTTCTCCCGGGGCCAACGTCCTGACTTTC.

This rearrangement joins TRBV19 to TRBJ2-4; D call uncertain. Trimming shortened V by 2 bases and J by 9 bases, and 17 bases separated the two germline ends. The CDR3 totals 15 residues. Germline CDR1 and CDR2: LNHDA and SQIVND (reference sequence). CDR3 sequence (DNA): TGTGCCAGTAGTATAAGTCGCCGCAGCGAGGCCATTCAGTACTTC. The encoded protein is CASSISRRSEAIQYF.

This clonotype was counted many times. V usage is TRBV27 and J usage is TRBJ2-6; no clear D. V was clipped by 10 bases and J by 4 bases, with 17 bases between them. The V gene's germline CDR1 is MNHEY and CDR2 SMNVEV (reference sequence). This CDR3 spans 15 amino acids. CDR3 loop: CANGPNPIGANVLTF. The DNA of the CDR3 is TGTGCCAACGGACCCAACCCCATCGGGGCCAACGTCCTGACTTTC. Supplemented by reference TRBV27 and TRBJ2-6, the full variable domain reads EAQVTQNPRYLITVTGKKLTVTCSQNMNHEYMSWYRQDPGLGLRQIYYSMNVEVTDKGDVPEGYKVSRKEKRNFPLILESPSPNQTSLYFCANGPNPIGANVLTFGAGSRLTVL.

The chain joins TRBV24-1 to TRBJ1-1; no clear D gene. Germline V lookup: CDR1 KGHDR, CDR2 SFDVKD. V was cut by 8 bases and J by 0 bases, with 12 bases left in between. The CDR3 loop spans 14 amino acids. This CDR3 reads CATILQNMNTEAFF. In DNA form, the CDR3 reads TGTGCCACCATTCTACAGAACATGAACACTGAAGCTTTCTTT.

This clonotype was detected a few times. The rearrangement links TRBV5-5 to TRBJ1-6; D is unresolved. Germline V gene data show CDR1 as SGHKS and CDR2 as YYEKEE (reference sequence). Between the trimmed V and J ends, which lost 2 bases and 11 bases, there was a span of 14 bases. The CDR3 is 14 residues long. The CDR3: CASSLETTLAPLHF. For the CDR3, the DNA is TGTGCCAGCAGCTTAGAGACAACCCTGGCACCCCTCCACTTT. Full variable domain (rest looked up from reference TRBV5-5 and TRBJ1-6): DAGVTQSPTHLIKTRGQQVTLRCSPISGHKSVSWYQQVLGQGPQFIFQYYEKEERGRGNFPDRFSARQFPNYSSELNVNALLLGDSALYLCASSLETTLAPLHFGNGTRLTVT.

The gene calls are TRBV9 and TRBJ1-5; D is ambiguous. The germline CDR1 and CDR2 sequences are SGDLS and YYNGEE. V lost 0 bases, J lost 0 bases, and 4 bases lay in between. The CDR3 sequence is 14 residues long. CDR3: CASSVGSSNQPQHF. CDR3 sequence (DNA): TGTGCCAGCAGCGTAGGGTCTAGCAATCAGCCCCAGCATTTT.

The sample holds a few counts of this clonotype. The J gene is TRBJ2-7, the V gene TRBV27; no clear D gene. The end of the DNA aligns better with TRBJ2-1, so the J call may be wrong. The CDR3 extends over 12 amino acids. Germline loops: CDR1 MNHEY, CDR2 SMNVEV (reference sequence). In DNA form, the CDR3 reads TGTGCCAGCATTTCACACTCCTACGAGCAGTTCTTC. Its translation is CASISHSYEQFF.

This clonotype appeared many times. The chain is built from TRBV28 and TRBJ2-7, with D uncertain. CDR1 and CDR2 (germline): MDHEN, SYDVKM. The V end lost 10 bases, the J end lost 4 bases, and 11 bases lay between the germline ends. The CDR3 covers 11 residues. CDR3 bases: TGTGCCACCGGAAGAGTGTACGAGCAGTACTTC. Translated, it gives CATGRVYEQYF.

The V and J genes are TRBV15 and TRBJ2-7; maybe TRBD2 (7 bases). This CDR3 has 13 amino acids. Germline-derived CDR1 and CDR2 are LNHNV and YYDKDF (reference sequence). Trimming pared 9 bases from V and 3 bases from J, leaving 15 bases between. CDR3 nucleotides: TGTGCCACTAAAAAAGGGGGGGACTACGAGCAGTACTTC. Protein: CATKKGGDYEQYF.

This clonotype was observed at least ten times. The CDR3 DNA reads as TGTGCCACCAGTGATATGGTGTCCGGGGAGCTGTTTTTT. Protein: CATSDMVSGELFF. The chain recombines TRBV24-1 with TRBJ2-2; unclear D gene. Looked up from germline, CDR1 is KGHDR and CDR2 is SFDVKD. The CDR3 is 13 amino acids. V shed 3 bases and J shed 6 bases, with 7 bases lying between them.

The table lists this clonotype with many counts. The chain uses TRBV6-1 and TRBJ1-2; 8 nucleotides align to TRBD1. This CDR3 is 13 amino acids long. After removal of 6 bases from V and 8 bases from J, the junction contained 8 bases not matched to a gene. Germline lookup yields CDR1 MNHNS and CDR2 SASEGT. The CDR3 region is CASSPQGAGGYTF. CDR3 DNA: TGTGCCAGCAGCCCGCAGGGGGCGGGGGGCTACACCTTC.

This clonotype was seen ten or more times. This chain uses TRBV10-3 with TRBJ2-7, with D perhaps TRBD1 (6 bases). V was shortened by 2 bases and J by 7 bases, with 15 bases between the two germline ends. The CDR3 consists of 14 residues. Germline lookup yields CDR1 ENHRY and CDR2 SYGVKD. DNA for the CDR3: TGTGCCATCAGTGAGGAATTAGGGGGTTTTGAGCAGTACTTC. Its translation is CAISEELGGFEQYF.

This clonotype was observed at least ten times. The CDR3 DNA sequence: TGTGCCAGCAGCCAATCATCAGTGAGAGGTTCACCCCTCCACTTT. Translating gives CASSQSSVRGSPLHF. The J gene is TRBJ1-6, the V gene TRBV28; D gene ambiguous. V lost 6 bases and J lost 9, with 18 bases in between. The CDR3 covers 15 residues. The germline CDR1 and CDR2 sequences are MDHEN and SYDVKM.

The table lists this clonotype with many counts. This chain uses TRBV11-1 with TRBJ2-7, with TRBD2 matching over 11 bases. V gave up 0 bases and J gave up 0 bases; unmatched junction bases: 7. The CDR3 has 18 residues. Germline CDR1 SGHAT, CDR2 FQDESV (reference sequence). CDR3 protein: CASSLARLAGGGSYEQYF. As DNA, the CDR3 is TGTGCCAGCAGCTTAGCGCGGCTAGCGGGAGGAGGCTCCTACGAGCAGTACTTC.

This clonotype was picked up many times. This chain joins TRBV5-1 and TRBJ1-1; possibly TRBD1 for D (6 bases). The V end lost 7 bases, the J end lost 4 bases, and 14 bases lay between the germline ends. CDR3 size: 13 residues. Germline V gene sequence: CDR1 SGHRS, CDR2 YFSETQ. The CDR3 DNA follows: TGCGCCAGCCTGGACAGTTTTGGCACTGAAGCTTTCTTT. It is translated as CASLDSFGTEAFF.

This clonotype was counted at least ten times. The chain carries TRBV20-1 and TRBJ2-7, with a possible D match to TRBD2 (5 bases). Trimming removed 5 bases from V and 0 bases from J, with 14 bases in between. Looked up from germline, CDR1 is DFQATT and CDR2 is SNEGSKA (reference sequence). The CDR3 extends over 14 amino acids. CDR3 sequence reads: CSAEGVRNSYEQYF. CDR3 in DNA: TGCAGTGCTGAGGGCGTTCGAAACTCCTACGAGCAGTACTTC.

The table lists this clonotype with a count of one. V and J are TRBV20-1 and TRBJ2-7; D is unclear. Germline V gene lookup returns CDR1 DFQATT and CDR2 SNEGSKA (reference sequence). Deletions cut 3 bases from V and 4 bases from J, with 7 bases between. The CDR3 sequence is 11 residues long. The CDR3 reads CSASTKYEQYF. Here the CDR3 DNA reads TGCAGTGCTAGTACTAAGTACGAGCAGTACTTC.

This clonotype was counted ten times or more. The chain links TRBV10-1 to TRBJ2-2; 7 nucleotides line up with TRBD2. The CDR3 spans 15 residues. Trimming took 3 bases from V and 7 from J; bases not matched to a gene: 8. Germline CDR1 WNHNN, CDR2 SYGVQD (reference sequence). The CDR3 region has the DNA TGCGCCAGCAGTGAAGCCAGGGAGGGTCACGGGGAGCTGTTTTTT. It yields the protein CASSEAREGHGELFF.

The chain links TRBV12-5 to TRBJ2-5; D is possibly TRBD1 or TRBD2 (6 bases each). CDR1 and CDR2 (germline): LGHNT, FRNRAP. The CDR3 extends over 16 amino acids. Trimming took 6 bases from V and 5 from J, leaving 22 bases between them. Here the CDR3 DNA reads TGTGCTAGTGGCCCTTTAGTCGAAGGGGGGCCGGAGACCCAGTACTTC. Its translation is CASGPLVEGGPETQYF.

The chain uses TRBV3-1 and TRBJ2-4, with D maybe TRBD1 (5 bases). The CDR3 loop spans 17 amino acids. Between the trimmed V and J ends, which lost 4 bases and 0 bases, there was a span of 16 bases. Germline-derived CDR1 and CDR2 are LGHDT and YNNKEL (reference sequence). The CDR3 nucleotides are TGTGCCAGCAGCCTTACTCGACAGTCGCTAGCCAAAAACATTCAGTACTTC. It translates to CASSLTRQSLAKNIQYF.